This TCR beta chain was obtained from a study of shared clonotypes between healthy human individuals. Background on the study: Each donor had three CD4 naive, three CD4 memory, two CD8 naive and one CD8 memory plate.

Germline CDR1 and CDR2: PRHDT and FYEKMQ (reference sequence). The CDR3 is 13 residues long. Trimming pared 7 bases from V and 7 bases from J, leaving 14 bases between. The study, taken as a whole, reports: The study found roughly 5% of naive CD4 clonotypes shared across four donors.

Every subset had its genomic DNA shared out evenly among several immunoSEQ plates. Sequencing was performed with immunoSEQ multiplex PCR; in TCRdb, only in-frame clones are kept and a portion is missing. The sample holds some 2 million clones, approximately 95% seen once. This clone was seen only once. Its antigen remains unknown. In the naive CD8 group, cells lacked CD45RO and were positively selected for CCR7, so terminally differentiated effector memory CD45RA+ cells were left out. Caucasian adults living in Nashville, Tennessee, provided all samples. J is TRBJ2-1 and V is TRBV13, with D possibly matching TRBD1 (5 bases). The sample consisted of naive CD8+ T cells sorted from blood. This TCR derives from a man aged 18 to 30 in good health. The CDR3 loop reads CASNPPAGNEQFF. The DNA of the CDR3 is TGTGCCAGCAACCCCCCGGCAGGGAATGAGCAGTTCTTC.